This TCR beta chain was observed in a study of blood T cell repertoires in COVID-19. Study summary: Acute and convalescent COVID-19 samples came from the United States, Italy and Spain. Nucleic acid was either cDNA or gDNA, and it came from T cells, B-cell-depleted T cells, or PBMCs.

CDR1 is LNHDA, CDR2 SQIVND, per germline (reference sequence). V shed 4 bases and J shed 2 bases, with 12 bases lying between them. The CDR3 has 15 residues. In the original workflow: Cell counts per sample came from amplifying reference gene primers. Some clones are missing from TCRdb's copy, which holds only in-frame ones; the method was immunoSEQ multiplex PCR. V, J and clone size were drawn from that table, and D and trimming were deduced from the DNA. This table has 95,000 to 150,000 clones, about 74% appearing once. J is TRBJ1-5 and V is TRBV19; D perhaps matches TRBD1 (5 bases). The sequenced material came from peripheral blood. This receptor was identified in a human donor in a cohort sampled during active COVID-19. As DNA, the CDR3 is TGTGCCAGTAGTACCCAGGGAGGCGGCAATCAGCCCCAGCATTTT. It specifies CASSTQGGGNQPQHF. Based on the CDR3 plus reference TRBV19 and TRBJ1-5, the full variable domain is DGGITQSPKYLFRKEGQNVTLSCEQNLNHDAMYWYRQDPGQGLRLIYYSQIVNDFQKGDIAEGYSVSREKKESFPLTVTSAQKNPTAFYLCASSTQGGGNQPQHFGDGTRLSIL.